The rows below give T cell receptor beta chains drawn from one sample of a study of long-term antiretroviral therapy in people with HIV. Repertoires were generated with immunoSEQ multiplex PCR, while TCRdb's copy carries only in-frame clones and drops some. The data contain more than 25,000 clones, 91% of them singletons. Specimen: unsorted PBMCs, collected 3.1 years after starting antiretroviral therapy. Receptors were obtained from a man aged 18 to 30 with HIV. CDR3s include the opening cysteine and the closing phenylalanine or tryptophan. The D gene is left open where the match is weak. Clone sizes are given selectively: once, few, many, or a class where the clone is expanded.

clone_size | j_call | d_call | v_call | cdr3_nt | cdr3_aa
. | TRBJ1-1 | TRBD1 | TRBV11-1 | TGTGCCAGCAGCTCTCGCCCCAGAGACAGGGTGAACACTGAAGCTTTCTTT | CASSSRPRDRVNTEAFF
. | TRBJ1-6 | TRBD1 | TRBV5-4 | TGTGCCAGCAGAGCAACGGGACAGGGGACCAATTCACCCCTCCACTTT | CASRATGQGTNSPLHF
. | TRBJ2-2 | . | TRBV7-9 | TGTGCCAGCAGCTTCGGCGGCGGGGAGCTGTTTTTT | CASSFGGGELFF
. | TRBJ1-1 | TRBD1 | TRBV7-8 | TGTGCCAGCAGCCTCTGGGGGACAGACGCCCGGATCGAAGCTTTCTTT | CASSLWGTDARIEAFF
. | TRBJ1-3 | . | TRBV19 | TGTGCCAGTAGTAGGGGGTCGAATATTGGAATATGCACCATATATTTT | CASSRGSNIGICTIYF
. | TRBJ2-1 | TRBD2 | TRBV11-2 | TGTGCCAGCACTGTAGCGGGAGGGTACAATGAGCAGTTCTTC | CASTVAGGYNEQFF
. | TRBJ1-1 | TRBD1 | TRBV9 | TGTGCCAGCAGCGCGACCGGGACAGGGTCTGAAGCTTTCTTT | CASSATGTGSEAFF
. | TRBJ1-4 | . | TRBV6-5 | TGTGCCAGCAGACCTCAGGGCGGGGATGAAAAACTGTTTTTT | CASRPQGGDEKLFF
. | TRBJ2-7 | . | TRBV11-2 | TGTGCCAGCAGCTTAGAATGGGGGGTCTCCTACGAGCAGTACTTC | CASSLEWGVSYEQYF
. | TRBJ2-2 | . | TRBV5-1 | TGCGCCAGCAGCTTGGTTGGCGGCACCGGGGAGCTGTTTTTT | CASSLVGGTGELFF
. | TRBJ2-1 | . | TRBV4-3 | TGCGCCAGCAGCCAAGGTGGAAATGAGCAGTTCTTC | CASSQGGNEQFF
. | TRBJ2-1 | . | TRBV2 | TGTGCCAGCAGTGTCGGGGCCTACAATGAGCAGTTCTTC | CASSVGAYNEQFF
. | TRBJ2-7 | . | TRBV7-2 | TGTGCCAGCAACGCCCTCGGGGGCAGTTACGAGCAGTACTTC | CASNALGGSYEQYF
. | TRBJ1-6 | . | TRBV2 | TGTGCCAGCACGGGGTTCCGCGGGTCACCCCTCCACTTT | CASTGFRGSPLHF
few | TRBJ2-5 | . | TRBV5-3 | TGTGCCAGAAGCGCACCGACAGGCTCGGAGACCCAGTACTTC | CARSAPTGSETQYF
. | TRBJ1-5 | . | TRBV9 | TGTGCCAGCAGTGAGGGGCGCAATCAGCCCCAGCATTTT | CASSEGRNQPQHF
. | TRBJ1-2 | . | TRBV5-6 | TGTGCCAGCAGCCGGCAGGGTGCCTATGGCTACACCTTC | CASSRQGAYGYTF
. | TRBJ2-1 | . | TRBV6-4 | TGTGCCAGCAGTGAATCCCCAAGCTCCTACAATGAGCAGTTCTTC | CASSESPSSYNEQFF
. | TRBJ1-5 | . | TRBV7-9 | TGTGCCAGCAGCTTAGGCACCCAGCCCCAGCATTTT | CASSLGTQPQHF
. | TRBJ2-2 | TRBD1 | TRBV7-7 | TGTGCTAGCAGCGCAGACAGGGCCACCGGGGAGCTGTTTTTT | CASSADRATGELFF
few | TRBJ2-1 | . | TRBV5-1 | TGCGCCAGCAGCTTGGCTTCCTACAATGAGCAGTTCTTC | CASSLASYNEQFF
. | TRBJ2-5 | . | TRBV6-5 | TGTGCCAGCAGCCCCCAGGGGGGGTACCAAGAGACCCAGTACTTC | CASSPQGGYQETQYF
few | TRBJ2-7 | . | TRBV7-2 | TGTGCCAGCGGCCCCTTCCCCTACGAGCAGTACTTC | CASGPFPYEQYF
. | TRBJ2-7 | . | TRBV4-2 | TGTGCCAGCAGCCAAGAACTACCTACCTACGAGCAGTACTTC | CASSQELPTYEQYF
once | TRBJ2-1 | . | TRBV6-5 | TGTGCCAGCAGTTACTCGAATGATGAGCAGTTCTTC | CASSYSNDEQFF
. | TRBJ2-5 | TRBD2 | TRBV10-3 | TGTGCCATCAGCGCCTCGACTAGCGGCCAAGAGACCCAGTACTTC | CAISASTSGQETQYF
. | TRBJ1-5 | . | TRBV9 | TGTGCCAGCAGCGTAGGTCAGGGCATGAACCAGCCCCAGCATTTT | CASSVGQGMNQPQHF
. | TRBJ2-1 | TRBD2 | TRBV15 | TGTGCCACCAGCGTCTTCGGGTTTAGCGGGAGGCACAATGAGCAGTTCTTC | CATSVFGFSGRHNEQFF
once | TRBJ2-2 | . | TRBV10-3 | TGTGCCATCAGTGAGTCTAATGCGAACACCGGGGAGCTGTTTTTT | CAISESNANTGELFF
. | TRBJ1-3 | . | TRBV4-1 | TGCGCCAGCAGCCAGCCCGGGACAAGAGTCGCAAACACCATATATTTT | CASSQPGTRVANTIYF
. | TRBJ2-1 | . | TRBV5-6 | TGTGCCAGCAGCTTCTTCCCGGGGACGTCCCGGGGGCGGGACAATGAGCAGTTCTTC | CASSFFPGTSRGRDNEQFF
. | TRBJ2-5 | . | TRBV5-8 | TGTGCCAGCAGCTTGTGGCAGGAGGTTCAAGAGACCCAGTACTTC | CASSLWQEVQETQYF
. | TRBJ2-1 | . | TRBV11-2 | TGTGCCAGCAGCCATAGGGACCTAAGCTCCTACAATGAGCAGTTCTTC | CASSHRDLSSYNEQFF
. | TRBJ2-1 | TRBD1 | TRBV5-4 | TGTGCCAGCAGCTCGGGACAGGGTAGTGAGCAGTTCTTC | CASSSGQGSEQFF
. | TRBJ1-1 | TRBD1 | TRBV13 | TGTGCCAGCAGTTCAAGGGGGCGCAAGCAAAACACTGAAGCTTTCTTT | CASSSRGRKQNTEAFF
. | TRBJ1-1 | TRBD1 | TRBV7-7 | TGTGCTAGCAGCCCTGGTGCGACAGGGCGCCGGTGTACTGAAGCTTTCTTT | CASSPGATGRRCTEAFF
. | TRBJ2-1 | TRBD2 | TRBV13 | TGTGCCAGCAGCGAGAGAGCGGGGTCATTCTACAATGAGCAGTTCTTC | CASSERAGSFYNEQFF